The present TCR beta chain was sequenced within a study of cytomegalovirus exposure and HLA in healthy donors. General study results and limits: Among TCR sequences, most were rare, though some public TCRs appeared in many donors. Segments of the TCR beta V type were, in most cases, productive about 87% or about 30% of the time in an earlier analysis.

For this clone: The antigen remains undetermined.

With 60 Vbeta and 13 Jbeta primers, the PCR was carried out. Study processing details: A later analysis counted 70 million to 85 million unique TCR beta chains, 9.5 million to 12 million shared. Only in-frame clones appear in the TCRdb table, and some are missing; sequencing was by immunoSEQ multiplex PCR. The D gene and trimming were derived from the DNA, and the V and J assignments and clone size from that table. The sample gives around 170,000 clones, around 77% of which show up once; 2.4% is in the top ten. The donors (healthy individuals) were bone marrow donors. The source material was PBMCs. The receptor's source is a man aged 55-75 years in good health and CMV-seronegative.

CDR3: CASSLEYQINEQYF. CDR3 coding DNA: TGTGCCAGCAGCTTGGAGTATCAGATAAACGAGCAGTACTTC. The chain combines TRBV5-5 with TRBJ2-7; D gene unclear. From germline, CDR1 is SGHKS and CDR2 YYEKEE (reference sequence). CDR3 size: 14 residues. V lost 0 bases, J lost 5 bases, and 12 bases lay in between.